One T cell receptor (beta chain) is described in this entry. The sample originates from a study of blood T cell repertoires in COVID-19. Study details: The origin of the acute and convalescent COVID-19 samples was the United States, Italy and Spain.

CDR3 length equals 15 residues. V lost 4 bases and J lost 7; bases outside the gene matches: 6. Germline assignment: CDR1 SGHNT and CDR2 YYREEE (reference sequence). Per the original data handling: Using reference gene primer amplification, nucleated cell counts were estimated. Using immunoSEQ multiplex PCR, the repertoire was profiled, and TCRdb retains in-frame clones only, with some absent. That table is the source of V, J and clone size, and D and trimming were worked out from the DNA. The profile shows about 160,000 clones, roughly 78% of them singletons. Sequencing used peripheral blood. This chain connects TRBV5-4 to TRBJ2-2, with 11 bases that match TRBD2. The TCR originated in a woman between 55 and 75 years old with COVID-19, enrolled during active disease. The CDR3 region is CASSQGLAVDGELFF. The DNA of the CDR3 is TGTGCCAGCAGCCAGGGACTAGCGGTTGACGGGGAGCTGTTTTTT.